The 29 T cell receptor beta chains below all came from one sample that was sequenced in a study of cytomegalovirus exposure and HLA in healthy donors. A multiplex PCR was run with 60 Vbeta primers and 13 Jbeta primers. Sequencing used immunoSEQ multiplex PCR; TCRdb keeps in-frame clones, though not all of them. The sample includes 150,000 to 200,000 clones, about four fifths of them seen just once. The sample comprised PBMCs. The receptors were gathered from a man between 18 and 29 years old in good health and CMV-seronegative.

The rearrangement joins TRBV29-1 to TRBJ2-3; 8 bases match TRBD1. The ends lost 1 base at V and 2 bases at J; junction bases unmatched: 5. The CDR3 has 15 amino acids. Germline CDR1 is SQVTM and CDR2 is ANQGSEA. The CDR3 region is CSVEGQGPNTDTQYF. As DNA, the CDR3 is TGCAGCGTTGAAGGACAGGGGCCAAACACAGATACGCAGTATTTT.

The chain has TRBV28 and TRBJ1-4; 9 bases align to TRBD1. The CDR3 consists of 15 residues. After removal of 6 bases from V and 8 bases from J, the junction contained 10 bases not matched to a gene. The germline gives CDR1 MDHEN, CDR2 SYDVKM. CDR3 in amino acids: CASRIPTGGIEKLFF. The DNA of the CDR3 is TGTGCCAGCAGAATCCCGACAGGGGGGATCGAAAAACTGTTTTTT.

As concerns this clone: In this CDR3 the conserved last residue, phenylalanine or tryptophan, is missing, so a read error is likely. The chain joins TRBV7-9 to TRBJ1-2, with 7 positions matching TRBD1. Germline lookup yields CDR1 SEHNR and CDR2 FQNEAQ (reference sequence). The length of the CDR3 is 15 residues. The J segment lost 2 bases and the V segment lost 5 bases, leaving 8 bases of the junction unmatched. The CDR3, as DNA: TGTGCCAGCAGCCATAACCCAGGGGGGAACTATGGCTACACCCTC. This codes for CASSHNPGGNYGYTL.

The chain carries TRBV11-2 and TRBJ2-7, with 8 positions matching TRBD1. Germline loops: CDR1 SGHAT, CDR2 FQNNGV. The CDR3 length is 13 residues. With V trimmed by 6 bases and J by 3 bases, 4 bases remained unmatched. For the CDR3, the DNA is TGTGCCAGCAGTCCGGACAGGGTCTACGAGCAGTACTTC. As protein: CASSPDRVYEQYF.

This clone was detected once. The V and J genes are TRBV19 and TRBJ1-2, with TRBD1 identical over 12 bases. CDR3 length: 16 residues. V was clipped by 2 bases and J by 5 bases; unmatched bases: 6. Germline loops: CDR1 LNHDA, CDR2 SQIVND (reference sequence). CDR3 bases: TGTGCCAGTAGTATAAAACGGGGACAGGGGGCTTATGGCTACACCTTC. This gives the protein CASSIKRGQGAYGYTF.

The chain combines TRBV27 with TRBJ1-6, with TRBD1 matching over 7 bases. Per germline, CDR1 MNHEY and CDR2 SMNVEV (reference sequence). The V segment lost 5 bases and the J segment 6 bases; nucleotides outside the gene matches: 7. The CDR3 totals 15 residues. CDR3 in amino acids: CASSELTGLNSPLHF. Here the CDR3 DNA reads TGTGCCAGCAGTGAACTGACAGGGCTTAATTCACCCCTCCACTTT.

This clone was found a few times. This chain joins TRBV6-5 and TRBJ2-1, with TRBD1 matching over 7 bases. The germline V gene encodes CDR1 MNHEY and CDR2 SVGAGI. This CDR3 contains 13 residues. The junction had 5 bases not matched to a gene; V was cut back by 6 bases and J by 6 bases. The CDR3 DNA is TGTGCCAGCAGGAGGGACAGCCGCAATGAGCAGTTCTTC. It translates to CASRRDSRNEQFF.

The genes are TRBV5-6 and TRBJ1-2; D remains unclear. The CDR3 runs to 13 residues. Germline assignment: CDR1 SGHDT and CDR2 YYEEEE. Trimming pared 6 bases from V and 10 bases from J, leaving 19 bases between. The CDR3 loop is CASTAIITADYTF. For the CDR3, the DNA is TGTGCCAGCACCGCGATAATTACGGCGGACTACACCTTC.

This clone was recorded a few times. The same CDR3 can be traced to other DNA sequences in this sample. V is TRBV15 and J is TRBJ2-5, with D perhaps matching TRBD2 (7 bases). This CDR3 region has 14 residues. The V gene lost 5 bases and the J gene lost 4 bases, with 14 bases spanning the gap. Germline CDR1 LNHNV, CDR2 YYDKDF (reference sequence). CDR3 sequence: CATSSRGGGETQYF. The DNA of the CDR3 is TGTGCCACCAGCTCGCGAGGGGGGGGAGAGACCCAGTACTTC.

CDR3 residues: CASSPTGTTDYEQYF. CDR3 nucleotide sequence: TGCGCCAGCAGCCCCACAGGGACTACCGACTACGAGCAGTACTTC. V usage is TRBV4-1 and J usage is TRBJ2-7; a possible D gene is TRBD2 (7 bases). V gave up 4 bases and J gave up 3 bases, with 16 bases separating them. Germline CDR1 MGHRA, CDR2 YSYEKL. CDR3 size: 15 residues.

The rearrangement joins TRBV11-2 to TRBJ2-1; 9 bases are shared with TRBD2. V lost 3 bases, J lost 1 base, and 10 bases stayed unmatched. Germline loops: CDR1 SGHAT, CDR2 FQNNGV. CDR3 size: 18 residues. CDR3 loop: CASSFGAGGRYSYNEQFF. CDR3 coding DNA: TGTGCCAGCAGCTTCGGGGCGGGGGGGCGGTATTCCTACAATGAGCAGTTCTTC.

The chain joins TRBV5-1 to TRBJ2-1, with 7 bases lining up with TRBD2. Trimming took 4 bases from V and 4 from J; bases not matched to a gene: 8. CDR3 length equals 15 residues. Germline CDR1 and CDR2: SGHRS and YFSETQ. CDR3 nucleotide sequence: TGCGCCAGCAGCCCAGATTGGGGAGGGTACAATGAGCAGTTCTTC. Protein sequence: CASSPDWGGYNEQFF.

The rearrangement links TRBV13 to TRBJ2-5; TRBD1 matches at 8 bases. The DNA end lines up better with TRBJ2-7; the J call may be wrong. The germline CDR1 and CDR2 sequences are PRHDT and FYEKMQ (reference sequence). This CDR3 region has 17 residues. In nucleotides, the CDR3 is TGTGCCAGCAGAGAAACCCTCAGGGGGCAGAGCTCCTACGAGCAGTACTTC. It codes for CASRETLRGQSSYEQYF.

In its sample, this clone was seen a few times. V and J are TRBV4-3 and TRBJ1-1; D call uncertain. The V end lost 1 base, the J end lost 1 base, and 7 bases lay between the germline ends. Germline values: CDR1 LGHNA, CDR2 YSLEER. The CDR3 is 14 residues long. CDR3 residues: CASSQVRRNTEAFF. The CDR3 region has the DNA TGCGCCAGCAGCCAAGTAAGGAGGAACACTGAAGCTTTCTTT.

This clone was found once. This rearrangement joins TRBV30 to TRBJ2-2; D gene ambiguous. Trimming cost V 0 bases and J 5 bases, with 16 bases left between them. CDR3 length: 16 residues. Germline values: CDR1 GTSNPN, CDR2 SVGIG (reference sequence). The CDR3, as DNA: TGTGCCTGGAGTGTACCCCACATCCCTCTTACCGGGGAGCTGTTTTTT. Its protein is CAWSVPHIPLTGELFF.

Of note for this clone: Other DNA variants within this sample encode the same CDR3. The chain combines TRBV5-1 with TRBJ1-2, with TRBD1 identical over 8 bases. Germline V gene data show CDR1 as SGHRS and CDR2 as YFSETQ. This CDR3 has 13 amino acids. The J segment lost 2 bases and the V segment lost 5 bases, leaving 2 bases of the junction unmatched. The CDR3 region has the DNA TGCGCCAGCAGGCAGGGGGCCAACTATGGCTACACCTTC. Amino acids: CASRQGANYGYTF.

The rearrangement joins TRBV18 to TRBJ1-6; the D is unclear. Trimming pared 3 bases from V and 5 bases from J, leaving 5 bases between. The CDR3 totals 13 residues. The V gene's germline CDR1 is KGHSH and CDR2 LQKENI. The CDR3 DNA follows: TGTGCCAGCTCACCCTCGGATAATTCACCCCTCCACTTT. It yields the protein CASSPSDNSPLHF.

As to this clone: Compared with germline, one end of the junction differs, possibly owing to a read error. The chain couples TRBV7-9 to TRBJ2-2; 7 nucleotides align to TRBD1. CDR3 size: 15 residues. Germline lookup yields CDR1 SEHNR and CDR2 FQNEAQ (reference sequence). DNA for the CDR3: TGTTCCAGCAGCTTGGACAGGACACACACCGGGGAGCTGTTTTTT. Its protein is CSSSLDRTHTGELFF.

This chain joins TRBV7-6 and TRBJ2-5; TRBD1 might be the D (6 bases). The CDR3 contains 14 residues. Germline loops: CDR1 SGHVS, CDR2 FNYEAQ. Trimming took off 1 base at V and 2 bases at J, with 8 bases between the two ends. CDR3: CASSLDRVQETQYF. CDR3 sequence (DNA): TGTGCCAGCAGCTTAGACAGGGTTCAAGAGACCCAGTACTTC.

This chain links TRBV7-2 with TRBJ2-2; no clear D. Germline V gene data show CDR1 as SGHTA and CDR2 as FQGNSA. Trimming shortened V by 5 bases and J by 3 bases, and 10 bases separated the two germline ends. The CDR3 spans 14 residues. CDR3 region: CASSPRRDTGELFF. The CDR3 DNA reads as TGTGCCAGCAGCCCCAGGCGAGACACCGGGGAGCTGTTTTTT.

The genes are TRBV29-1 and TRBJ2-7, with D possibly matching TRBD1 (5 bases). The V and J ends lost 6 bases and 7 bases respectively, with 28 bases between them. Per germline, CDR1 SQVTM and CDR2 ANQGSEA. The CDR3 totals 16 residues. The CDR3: CSVGWTRGFFVGEQYF. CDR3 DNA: TGCAGCGTGGGGTGGACAAGGGGCTTCTTTGTGGGGGAGCAGTACTTC.

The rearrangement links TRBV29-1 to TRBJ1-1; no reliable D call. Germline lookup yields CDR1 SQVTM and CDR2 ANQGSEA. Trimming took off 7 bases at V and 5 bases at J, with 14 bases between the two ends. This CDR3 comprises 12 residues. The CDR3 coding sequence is TGCAGCGGATATGCGACCGGGACTGAAGCTTTCTTT. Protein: CSGYATGTEAFF.

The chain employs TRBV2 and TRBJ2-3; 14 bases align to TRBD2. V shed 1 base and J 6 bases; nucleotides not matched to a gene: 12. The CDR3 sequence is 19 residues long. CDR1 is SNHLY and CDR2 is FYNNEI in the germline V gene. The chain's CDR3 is CASSEGEGLAGAGGDTQYF. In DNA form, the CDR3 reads TGTGCCAGCAGTGAAGGAGAGGGACTAGCGGGAGCCGGGGGGGATACGCAGTATTTT.

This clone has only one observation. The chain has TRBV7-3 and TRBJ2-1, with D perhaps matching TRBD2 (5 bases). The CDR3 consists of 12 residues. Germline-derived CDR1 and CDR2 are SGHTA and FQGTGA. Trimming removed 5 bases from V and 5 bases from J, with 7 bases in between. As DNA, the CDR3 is TGTGCCAGCAGCCTCGGGGACAATGAGCAGTTCTTC. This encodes CASSLGDNEQFF.

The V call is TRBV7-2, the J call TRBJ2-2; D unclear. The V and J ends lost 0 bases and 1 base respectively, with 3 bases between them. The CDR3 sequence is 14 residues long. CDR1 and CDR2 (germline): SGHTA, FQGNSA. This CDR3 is CASSLAGNTGELFF. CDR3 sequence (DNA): TGTGCCAGCAGCTTAGCCGGGAACACCGGGGAGCTGTTTTTT. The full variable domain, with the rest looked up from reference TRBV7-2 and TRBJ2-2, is GAGVSQSPSNKVTEKGKDVELRCDPISGHTALYWYRQSLGQGLEFLIYFQGNSAPDKSGLPSDRFSAERTGGSVSTLTIQRTQQEDSAVYLCASSLAGNTGELFFGEGSRLTVL.

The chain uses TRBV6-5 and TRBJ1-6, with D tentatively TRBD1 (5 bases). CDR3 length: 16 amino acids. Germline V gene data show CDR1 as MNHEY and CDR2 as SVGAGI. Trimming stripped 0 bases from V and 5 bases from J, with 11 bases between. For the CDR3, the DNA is TGTGCCAGCAGTTACTCGAGATTGACAGATAATTCACCCCTCCACTTT. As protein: CASSYSRLTDNSPLHF.

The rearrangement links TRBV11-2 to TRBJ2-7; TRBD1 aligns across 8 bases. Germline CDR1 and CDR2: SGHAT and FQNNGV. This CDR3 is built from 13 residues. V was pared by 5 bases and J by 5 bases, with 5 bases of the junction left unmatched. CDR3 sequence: CASSQDRGNEQYF. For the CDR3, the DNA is TGTGCCAGCAGCCAAGACAGGGGTAACGAGCAGTACTTC.

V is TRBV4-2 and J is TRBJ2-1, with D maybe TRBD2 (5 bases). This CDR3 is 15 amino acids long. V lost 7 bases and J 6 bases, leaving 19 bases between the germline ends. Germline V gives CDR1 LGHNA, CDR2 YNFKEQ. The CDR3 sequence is CASKSPSRPANEQFF. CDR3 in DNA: TGTGCCAGCAAGAGCCCTAGCCGGCCGGCCAATGAGCAGTTCTTC.

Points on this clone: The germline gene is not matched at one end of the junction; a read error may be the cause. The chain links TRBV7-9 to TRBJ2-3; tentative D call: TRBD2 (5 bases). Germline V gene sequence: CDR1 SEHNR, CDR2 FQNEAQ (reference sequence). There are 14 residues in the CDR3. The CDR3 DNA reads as TGTTCCAGCTCGAATCCCGGGGGCACAGATACGCAGTATTTT. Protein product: CSSSNPGGTDTQYF.